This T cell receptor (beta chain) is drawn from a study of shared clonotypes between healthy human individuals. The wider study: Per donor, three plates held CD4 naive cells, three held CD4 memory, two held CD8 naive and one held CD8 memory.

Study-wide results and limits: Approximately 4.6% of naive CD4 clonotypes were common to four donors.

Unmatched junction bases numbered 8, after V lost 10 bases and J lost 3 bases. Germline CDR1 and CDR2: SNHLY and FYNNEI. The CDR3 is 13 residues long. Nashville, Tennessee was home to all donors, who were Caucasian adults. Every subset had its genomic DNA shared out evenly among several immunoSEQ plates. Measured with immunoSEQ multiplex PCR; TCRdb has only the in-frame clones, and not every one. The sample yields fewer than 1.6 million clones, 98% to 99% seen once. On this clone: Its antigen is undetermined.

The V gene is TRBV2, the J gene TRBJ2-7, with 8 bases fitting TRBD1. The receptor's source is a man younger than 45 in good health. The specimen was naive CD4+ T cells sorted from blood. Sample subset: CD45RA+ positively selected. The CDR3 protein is CATRSGGGYEQYF. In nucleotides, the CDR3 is TGTGCCACCCGCTCAGGGGGCGGCTACGAGCAGTACTTC.